The 9 T cell receptor beta chains below were found in one sample sequenced in a study of cytomegalovirus exposure and HLA in healthy donors. Primers for the PCR totalled 60 Vbeta and 13 Jbeta. Libraries were prepared by immunoSEQ multiplex PCR; TCRdb keeps only in-frame clonotypes and omits some of them. Seen here are approximately 170,000 clones, roughly 80% observed once, and the top ten hold around 3.2%. Sequencing was done on a sample of PBMCs. All receptors derive from a female donor in good health and CMV-seronegative.

The J gene is TRBJ2-7, the V gene TRBV18, with D perhaps matching TRBD1 (6 bases). There are 15 residues in the CDR3. Germline-derived CDR1 and CDR2 are KGHSH and LQKENI. Trimming stripped 6 bases from V and 7 bases from J, with 22 bases between. CDR3 sequence reads: CASSQSSDSLSEQYF. Written as DNA, the CDR3 is TGTGCCAGCTCCCAGTCATCGGACAGTCTATCAGAGCAGTACTTC. The full variable domain, its missing parts supplied by reference TRBV18 and TRBJ2-7, is NAGVMQNPRHLVRRRGQEARLRCSPMKGHSHVYWYRQLPEEGLKFMVYLQKENIIDESGMPKERFSAEFPKEGPSILRIQQVVRGDSAAYFCASSQSSDSLSEQYFGPGTRLTVT.

The chain carries TRBV5-4 and TRBJ2-2; 10 bases match TRBD2. V was pared by 5 bases and J by 0 bases, with 1 base of the junction left unmatched. Germline lookup yields CDR1 SGHNT and CDR2 YYREEE (reference sequence). There are 15 residues in the CDR3. In DNA form, the CDR3 reads TGTGCCAGCAGGAGCGGGGGGGCGAACACCGGGGAGCTGTTTTTT. Its protein product is CASRSGGANTGELFF.

The chain joins TRBV9 to TRBJ2-3; D not resolved. The V end was cut by 2 bases, the J end by 4 bases, with 14 bases between. Looked up from germline, CDR1 is SGDLS and CDR2 is YYNGEE. This CDR3 is 15 amino acids long. CDR3 sequence: CASSVFPRESDTQYF. The CDR3 DNA is TGTGCCAGCAGCGTTTTTCCCCGTGAGTCAGATACGCAGTATTTT.

V and J are TRBV11-2 and TRBJ2-7; D not certain. V lost 0 bases, J lost 3 bases, and 9 bases lay in between. CDR3 length: 14 amino acids. Looked up from germline, CDR1 is SGHAT and CDR2 is FQNNGV. The CDR3 spells CASSLEDSYYEQYF. The CDR3 nucleotides are TGTGCCAGCAGCTTAGAAGACTCTTACTACGAGCAGTACTTC. Full variable domain (outside the CDR3, taken from reference TRBV11-2 and TRBJ2-7): EAGVAQSPRYKIIEKRQSVAFWCNPISGHATLYWYQQILGQGPKLLIQFQNNGVVDDSQLPKDRFSAERLKGVDSTLKIQPAKLEDSAVYLCASSLEDSYYEQYFGPGTRLTVT.

The gene calls are TRBV6-5 and TRBJ1-5; D not certain. Germline-derived CDR1 and CDR2 are MNHEY and SVGAGI. CDR3 length equals 13 residues. V lost 2 bases, J lost 3 bases, and 5 bases lay in between. CDR3 amino acids: CASSYGNNQPQHF. CDR3 coding DNA: TGTGCCAGCAGTTACGGCAACAATCAGCCCCAGCATTTT.

As concerns this clone: One end of the junction does not line up with germline, which may come from a read error. The gene calls are TRBV7-7 and TRBJ2-5; TRBD2 matches 7 bases. The CDR3 sequence is 14 residues long. CDR1 and CDR2 from the germline V gene are SSHAT and FNYEAQ (reference sequence). The CDR3 DNA reads TGTGCTAGCAGCCAAACCGGGACGGGGGGGACCCAGTACTTC. Amino acid sequence: CASSQTGTGGTQYF.

J is TRBJ1-6 and V is TRBV19; tentatively, D is TRBD1 (5 bases). Deletions cut 1 base from V and 5 bases from J, with 12 bases between. This CDR3 contains 16 residues. The germline CDR1 and CDR2 sequences are LNHDA and SQIVND (reference sequence). The CDR3 DNA reads as TGTGCCAGTAGTATAGTTAGGGGATCTCATAATTCACCCCTCCACTTT. It is translated as CASSIVRGSHNSPLHF.

This clone has more than one count but fewer than ten. The chain carries TRBV19 and TRBJ1-2; D is unclear. V was shortened by 2 bases and J by 7 bases, with 20 bases between the two germline ends. The CDR3 runs to 16 residues. The V gene's germline CDR1 is LNHDA and CDR2 SQIVND (reference sequence). The CDR3, as DNA: TGTGCCAGTAGTATAACCCAAGGAGGGAAAGGGAGTGGCTACACCTTC. It specifies CASSITQGGKGSGYTF.

The CDR3: CASSLKTSGKGEQFF. CDR3 in DNA: TGTGCCAGCAGTTTAAAGACTAGCGGGAAGGGTGAGCAGTTCTTC. The genes are TRBV27 and TRBJ2-1, with 11 nucleotides matching TRBD2. This CDR3 is 15 amino acids long. Germline V CDR1 and CDR2: MNHEY, SMNVEV (reference sequence). V lost 2 bases and J lost 9; bases outside the gene matches: 6.